This TCR beta chain was recorded in a study of blood T cells in healthy people across ages. General study points: Naive CD4+ cells and diversity were both higher in long-lived donors than in aged donors.

Using a J-beta primer mix together with a sample-barcoded 5' primer, a second PCR was run for roughly 7 to 12 cycles. MiXCR, applied by TCRdb to the 5' RACE reads, yields one record per CDR3 protein. The sample includes about 590,000 distinct CDR3 sequences, about 30% of them seen just once. A minimum of 5 micrograms of total RNA was extracted per sample. Germline V gene lookup returns CDR1 LGHNA and CDR2 YNFKEQ. This CDR3 is built from 18 residues. With V trimmed by 1 base and J by 3 bases, 9 bases remained unmatched. There are many counts of this clonotype. Its target is unknown. The sample comprised blood. This TCR derives from a woman at least 80 years old in good health. The chain recombines TRBV4-2 with TRBJ2-3; 11 bases agree with TRBD2. The CDR3 is CASSQVLSTSGVTDTQYF. The CDR3 coding sequence is TGTGCCAGCAGCCAAGTCCTCTCGACTAGCGGGGTTACAGATACGCAGTATTTT.